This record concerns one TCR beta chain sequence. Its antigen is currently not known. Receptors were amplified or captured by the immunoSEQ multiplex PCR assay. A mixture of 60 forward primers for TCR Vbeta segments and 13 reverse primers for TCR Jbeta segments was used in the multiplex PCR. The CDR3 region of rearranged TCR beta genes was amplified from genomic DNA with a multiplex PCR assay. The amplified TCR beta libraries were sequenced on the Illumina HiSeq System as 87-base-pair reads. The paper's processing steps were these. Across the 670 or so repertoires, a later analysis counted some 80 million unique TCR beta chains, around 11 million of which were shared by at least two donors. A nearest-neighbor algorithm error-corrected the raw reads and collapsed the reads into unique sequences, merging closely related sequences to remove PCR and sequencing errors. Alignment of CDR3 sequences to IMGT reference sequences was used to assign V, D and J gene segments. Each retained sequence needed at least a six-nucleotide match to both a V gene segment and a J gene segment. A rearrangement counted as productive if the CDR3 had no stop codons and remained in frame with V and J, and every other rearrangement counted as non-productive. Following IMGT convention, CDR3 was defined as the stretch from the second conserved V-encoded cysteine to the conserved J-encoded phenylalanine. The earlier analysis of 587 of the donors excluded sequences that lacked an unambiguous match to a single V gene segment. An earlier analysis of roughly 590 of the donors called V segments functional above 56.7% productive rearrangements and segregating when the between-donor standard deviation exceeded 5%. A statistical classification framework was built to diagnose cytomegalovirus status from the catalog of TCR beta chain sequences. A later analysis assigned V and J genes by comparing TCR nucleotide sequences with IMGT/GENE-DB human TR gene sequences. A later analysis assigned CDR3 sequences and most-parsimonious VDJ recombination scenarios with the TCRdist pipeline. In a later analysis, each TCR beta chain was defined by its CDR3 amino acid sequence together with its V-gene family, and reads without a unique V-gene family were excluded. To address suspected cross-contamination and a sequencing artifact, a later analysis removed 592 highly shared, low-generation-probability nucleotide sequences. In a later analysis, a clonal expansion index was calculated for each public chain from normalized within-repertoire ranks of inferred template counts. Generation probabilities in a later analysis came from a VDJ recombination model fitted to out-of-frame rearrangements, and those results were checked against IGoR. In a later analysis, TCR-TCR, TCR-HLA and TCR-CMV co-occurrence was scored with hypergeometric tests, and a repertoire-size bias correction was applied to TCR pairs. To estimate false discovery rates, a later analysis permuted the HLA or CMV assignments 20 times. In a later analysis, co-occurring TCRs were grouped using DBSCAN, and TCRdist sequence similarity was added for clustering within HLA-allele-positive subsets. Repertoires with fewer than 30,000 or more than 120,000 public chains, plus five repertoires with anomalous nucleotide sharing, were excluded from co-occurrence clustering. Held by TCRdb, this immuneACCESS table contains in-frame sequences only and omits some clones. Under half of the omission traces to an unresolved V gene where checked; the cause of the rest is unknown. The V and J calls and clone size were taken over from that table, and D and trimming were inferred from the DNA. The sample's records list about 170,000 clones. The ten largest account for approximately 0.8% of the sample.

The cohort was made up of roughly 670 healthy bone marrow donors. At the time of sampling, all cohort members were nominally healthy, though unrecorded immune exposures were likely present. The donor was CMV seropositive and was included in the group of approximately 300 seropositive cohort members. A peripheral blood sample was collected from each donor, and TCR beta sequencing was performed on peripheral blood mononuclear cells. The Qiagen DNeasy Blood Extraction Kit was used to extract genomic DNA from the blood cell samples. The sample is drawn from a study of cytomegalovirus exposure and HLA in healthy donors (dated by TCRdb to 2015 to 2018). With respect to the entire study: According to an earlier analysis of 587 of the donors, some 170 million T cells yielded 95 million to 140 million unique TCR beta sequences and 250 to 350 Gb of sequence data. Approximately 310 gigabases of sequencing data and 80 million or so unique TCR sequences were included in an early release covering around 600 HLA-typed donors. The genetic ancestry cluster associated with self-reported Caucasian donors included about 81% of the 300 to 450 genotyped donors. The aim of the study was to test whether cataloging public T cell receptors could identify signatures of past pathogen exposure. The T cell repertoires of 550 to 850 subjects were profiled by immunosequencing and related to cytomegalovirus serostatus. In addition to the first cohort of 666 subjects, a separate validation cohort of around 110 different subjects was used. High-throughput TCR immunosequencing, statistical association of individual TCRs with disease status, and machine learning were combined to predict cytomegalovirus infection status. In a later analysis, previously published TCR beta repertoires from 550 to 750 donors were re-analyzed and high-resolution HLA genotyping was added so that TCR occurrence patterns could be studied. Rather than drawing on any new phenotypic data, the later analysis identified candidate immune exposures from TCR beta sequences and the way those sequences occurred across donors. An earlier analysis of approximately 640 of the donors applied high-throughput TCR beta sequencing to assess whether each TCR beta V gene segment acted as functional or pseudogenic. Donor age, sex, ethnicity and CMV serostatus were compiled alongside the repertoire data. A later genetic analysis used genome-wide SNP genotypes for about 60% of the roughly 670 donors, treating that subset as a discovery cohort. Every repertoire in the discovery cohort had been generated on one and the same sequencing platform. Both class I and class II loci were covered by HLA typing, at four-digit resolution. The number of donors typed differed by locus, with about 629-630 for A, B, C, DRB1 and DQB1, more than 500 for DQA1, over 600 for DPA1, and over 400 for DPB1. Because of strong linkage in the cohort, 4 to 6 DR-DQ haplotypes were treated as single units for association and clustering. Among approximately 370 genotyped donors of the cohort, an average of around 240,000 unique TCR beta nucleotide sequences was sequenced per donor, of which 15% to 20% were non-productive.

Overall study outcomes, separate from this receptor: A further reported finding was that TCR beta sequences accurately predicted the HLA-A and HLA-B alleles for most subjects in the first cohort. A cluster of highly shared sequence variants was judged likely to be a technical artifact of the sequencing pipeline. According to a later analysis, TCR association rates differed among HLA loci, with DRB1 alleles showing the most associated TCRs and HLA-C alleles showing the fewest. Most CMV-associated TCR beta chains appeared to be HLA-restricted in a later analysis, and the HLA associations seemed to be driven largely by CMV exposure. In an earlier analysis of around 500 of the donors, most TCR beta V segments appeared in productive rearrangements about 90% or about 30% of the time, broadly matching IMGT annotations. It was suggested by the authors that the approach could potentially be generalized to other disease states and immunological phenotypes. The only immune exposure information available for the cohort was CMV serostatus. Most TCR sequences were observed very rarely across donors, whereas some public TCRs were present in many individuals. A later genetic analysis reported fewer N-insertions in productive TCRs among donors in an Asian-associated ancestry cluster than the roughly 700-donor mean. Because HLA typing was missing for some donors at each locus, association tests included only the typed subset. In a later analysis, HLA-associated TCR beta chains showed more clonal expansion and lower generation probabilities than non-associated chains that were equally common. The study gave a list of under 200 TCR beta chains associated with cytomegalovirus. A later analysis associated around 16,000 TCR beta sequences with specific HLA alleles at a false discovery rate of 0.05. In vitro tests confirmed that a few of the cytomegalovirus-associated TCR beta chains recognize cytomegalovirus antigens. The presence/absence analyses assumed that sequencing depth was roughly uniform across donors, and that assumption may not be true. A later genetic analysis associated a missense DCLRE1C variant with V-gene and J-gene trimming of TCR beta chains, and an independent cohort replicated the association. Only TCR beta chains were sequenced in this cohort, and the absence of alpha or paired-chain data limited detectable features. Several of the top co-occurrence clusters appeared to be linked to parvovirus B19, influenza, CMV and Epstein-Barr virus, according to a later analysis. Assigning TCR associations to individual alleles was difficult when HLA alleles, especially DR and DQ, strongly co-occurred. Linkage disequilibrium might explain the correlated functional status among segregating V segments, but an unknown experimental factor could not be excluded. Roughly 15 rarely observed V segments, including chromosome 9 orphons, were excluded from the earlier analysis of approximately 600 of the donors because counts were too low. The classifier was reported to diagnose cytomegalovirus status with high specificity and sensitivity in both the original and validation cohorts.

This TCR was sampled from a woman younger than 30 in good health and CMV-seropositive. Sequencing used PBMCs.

The DNA sequence reads TGTGCCAGCAGCTTGGATCAGACTGAAGCTTTCTTT. Translation gives CASSLDQTEAFF. Recombination joined TRBV5-4 with TRBJ1-1; the D gene assignment is ambiguous. The germline ends are 5 bases apart after V is trimmed by 0 bases and J by 5 bases. CDR1 and CDR2, per the germline V gene (reference sequence), are SGHNT and YYREEE. Measured from the cysteine to the phenylalanine, the CDR3 is 12 residues long. Here the CDR3 DNA is all that survives: 36 bases in frame from base 1.